Listed below are T cell receptor beta chains from one sample, sequenced in a study of shared clonotypes between healthy human individuals. The protocol was immunoSEQ multiplex PCR, while the TCRdb copy is restricted to in-frame clones and leaves out a portion. Of about 710,000 clones detected, just under 75% appear once; the ten largest clones hold more than 1.5%. The sample was memory CD4+ T cells sorted from blood. These receptors came from a woman aged 25 to 39 in good health. CDR3s include the opening cysteine and the closing phenylalanine or tryptophan. D genes are given only for firm matches. Clone size is given for some rows only: seen once, a few or many times, or a class if the clone is expanded.

TRBV9	19	.	TRBD2	TRBJ2-3	CASSVRAPLAGGNTDTQYF	TGTGCCAGCAGCGTAAGGGCCCCCCTAGCGGGAGGGAACACAGATACGCAGTATTTT
TRBV7-2	16	.	.	TRBJ1-3	CASSLDLGRGRNTIYF	TGTGCCAGCAGCTTAGATCTAGGGCGGGGAAGAAACACCATATATTTT
TRBV28	16	.	.	TRBJ2-7	CASSLPRGVPPYEQYF	TGTGCCAGCAGTCTCCCCAGGGGGGTCCCTCCCTACGAGCAGTACTTC
TRBV2	18	few	TRBD1	TRBJ2-3	CASSDPWDRDAYADTQYF	TGTGCCAGCAGTGATCCCTGGGACAGGGACGCATACGCAGATACGCAGTATTTT
TRBV7-9	14	.	TRBD2	TRBJ2-1	CASSLALLAGVPFF	TGTGCCAGCAGCTTAGCCCTGCTAGCGGGAGTACCGTTCTTC
TRBV6-5	15	.	.	TRBJ1-1	CASSYSKAGTTEAFF	TGTGCCAGCAGTTACTCGAAAGCAGGGACCACTGAAGCTTTCTTT
TRBV19	17	.	.	TRBJ2-6	CASSKRTRASGANVLTF	TGTGCCAGTAGTAAGAGGACAAGGGCCTCTGGGGCCAACGTCCTGACTTTC
TRBV10-3	14	.	.	TRBJ1-2	CAISEWGATKGYTF	TGTGCCATCAGTGAGTGGGGGGCAACGAAAGGCTACACCTTC
TRBV28	14	.	TRBD2	TRBJ2-1	CASSQLAGRIEQFF	TGTGCCAGCAGTCAACTAGCGGGAAGGATTGAGCAGTTCTTC
TRBV23-1	16	.	TRBD1	TRBJ2-7	CASSQSWDRVEGEQYF	TGCGCCAGCAGTCAATCTTGGGACAGGGTCGAAGGCGAGCAGTACTTC
TRBV15	16	.	.	TRBJ2-6	CATSPLVGVGANVLTF	TGTGCCACCAGCCCTCTGGTAGGGGTAGGTGCCAACGTCCTGACTTTC
TRBV5-5	12	.	.	TRBJ1-4	CASSFQGEKLFF	TGTGCCAGCAGCTTTCAGGGAGAAAAACTGTTTTTT
TRBV7-3	15	.	TRBD2	TRBJ2-2	CASSFGLAGPGELFF	TGTGCCAGCAGCTTCGGACTAGCGGGCCCCGGGGAGCTGTTTTTT
TRBV11-3	16	.	TRBD1	TRBJ2-6	CASSPSTGAGANVLTF	TGTGCCAGCAGCCCTTCCACAGGGGCTGGGGCCAACGTCCTGACTTTC
TRBV5-5	15	.	TRBD1	TRBJ2-7	CASSPGQGASHEQYF	TGTGCCAGCAGCCCGGGACAGGGGGCTTCCCACGAGCAGTACTTC
TRBV11-2	15	.	TRBD2	TRBJ2-7	CASSLAGEGHDEQYF	TGTGCCAGCAGCTTAGCGGGGGAGGGCCATGACGAGCAGTACTTC
TRBV7-2	16	.	.	TRBJ1-1	CASSLDFSEGNTEAFF	TGTGCCAGCAGCTTAGATTTCTCGGAGGGGAACACTGAAGCTTTCTTT
TRBV5-6	19	once	.	TRBJ2-3	CASSLLMFGRGSSTDTQYF	TGTGCCAGCAGCTTGTTAATGTTTGGGCGGGGCTCTAGCACAGATACGCAGTATTTT
TRBV19	17	.	TRBD2	TRBJ2-4	CASSNPGTSGRVDIQYF	TGTGCCAGTAGTAACCCCGGGACTAGCGGGAGGGTGGACATTCAGTACTTC
TRBV6-5	14	few	TRBD2	TRBJ2-7	CASQGTAGFGEQYF	TGTGCCAGCCAAGGAACAGCGGGATTCGGCGAGCAGTACTTC
TRBV2	14	.	.	TRBJ2-3	CASRLQGNQNTQYF	TGTGCCAGCCGGCTTCAAGGGAATCAAAATACGCAGTATTTT
TRBV5-1	14	few	.	TRBJ2-5	CASSVGRNQETQYF	TGCGCCAGCAGCGTCGGACGGAACCAAGAGACCCAGTACTTC
TRBV28	12	.	.	TRBJ2-7	CASSFLGYEQYF	TGTGCCAGCAGTTTTTTGGGCTACGAGCAGTACTTC
TRBV4-2	13	.	.	TRBJ1-2	CASSAGSRDGYTF	TGTGCCAGCAGCGCGGGGAGTCGGGATGGCTACACCTTC
TRBV30	12	.	.	TRBJ1-5	CAWSGTEQPQHF	TGTGCCTGGAGTGGGACAGAACAGCCCCAGCATTTT
TRBV18	14	.	TRBD1	TRBJ2-7	CASSPRGQGDEQYF	TGTGCCAGCTCACCACGGGGACAGGGGGATGAGCAGTACTTC
TRBV28	14	few	.	TRBJ1-2	CASSLSKDGGAYTF	TGTGCCAGCAGTTTATCTAAGGACGGGGGAGCCTACACCTTC
TRBV28	13	.	.	TRBJ2-7	CASMASRGMEQYF	TGTGCCAGCATGGCTTCCCGGGGTATGGAGCAGTACTTC
TRBV5-1	14	.	.	TRBJ2-3	CASSPGHEADTQYF	TGCGCCAGCAGCCCGGGACATGAGGCAGATACGCAGTATTTT
TRBV5-1	15	many	.	TRBJ2-3	CASSLGGIDPDTQYF	TGCGCCAGCAGCTTGGGCGGGATAGATCCAGATACGCAGTATTTT
TRBV5-6	16	.	TRBD2	TRBJ2-5	CASRNDRTSGEETQYF	TGTGCCAGCAGAAATGATAGGACTAGCGGTGAAGAGACCCAGTACTTC
TRBV6-6	15	.	.	TRBJ1-5	CASSNSGNSNQPQHF	TGTGCCAGCAGTAATTCCGGGAACAGCAATCAGCCCCAGCATTTT
TRBV28	14	.	.	TRBJ2-7	CASSEAGRTYEQYF	TGTGCCAGCAGTGAAGCCGGACGGACCTACGAGCAGTACTTC
TRBV5-1	15	few	TRBD1	TRBJ1-1	CASSPWTGGATEAFF	TGCGCCAGCAGCCCTTGGACAGGGGGCGCGACTGAAGCTTTCTTT
TRBV6-5	16	.	TRBD2	TRBJ2-1	CASSYSITSGVNEQFF	TGTGCCAGCAGTTACTCGATTACTAGCGGGGTTAATGAGCAGTTCTTC
TRBV19	14	few	.	TRBJ2-7	CASSIQGLIDEQYF	TGTGCCAGTAGTATTCAGGGATTAATCGACGAGCAGTACTTC
TRBV28	15	many	TRBD1	TRBJ2-2	CASSSGTGGFGELFF	TGTGCCAGCAGCTCCGGGACAGGGGGCTTCGGGGAGCTGTTTTTT
TRBV6-4	14	.	.	TRBJ2-3	CASSDMGETDTQYF	TGTGCCAGCAGTGACATGGGGGAGACAGATACGCAGTATTTT
TRBV2	17	.	TRBD1	TRBJ1-1	CASSARIGQALNTEAFF	TGTGCCAGCAGCGCACGCATAGGACAGGCGCTGAACACTGAAGCTTTCTTT
TRBV28	16	once	TRBD1	TRBJ2-1	CASSPLGTVGDNEQFF	TGTGCCAGCAGTCCCCTCGGGACAGTCGGAGACAATGAGCAGTTCTTC
TRBV4-2	13	.	TRBD2	TRBJ2-2	CASSPRGAGELFF	TGTGCCAGCAGCCCCCGGGGGGCCGGGGAGCTGTTTTTT
TRBV10-3	15	.	TRBD1	TRBJ2-2	CAIRSGQAYTGELFF	TGTGCCATCAGATCGGGACAGGCTTACACCGGGGAGCTGTTTTTT